The clone carrying this TCR beta chain was seen more than once but under ten times. TCRdb analysed the RT-PCR reads with MiXCR anew, one entry per CDR3 protein. The table includes 920,000 or so distinct CDR3 sequences, roughly 18% detected once. The data were taken from a study of patients and donors after allogeneic stem cell transplantation. V lost 4 bases and J lost 7, with 11 bases in between. The CDR3 spans 13 residues. Germline assignment: CDR1 SQVTM and CDR2 ANQGSEA. V usage is TRBV29-1 and J usage is TRBJ1-6; D is undetermined. The receptor comes from a human donor who was either an allogeneic HSCT recipient or a stem cell or donor lymphocyte infusion donor (not recorded which). It is not recorded whose cells these are; they may come from a transplant donor. The sample comprised blood, either unsorted or a sorted T cell fraction (not recorded which). CDR3 DNA sequence: TGCAGCGTTGCAGACGGCTTGAATTCACCCCTCCACTTT. Protein: CSVADGLNSPLHF. The variable domain in full, with the rest retrieved from reference TRBV29-1 and TRBJ1-6, is SAVISQKPSRDICQRGTSLTIQCQVDSQVTMMFWYRQQPGQSLTLIATANQGSEATYESGFVIDKFPISRPNLTFSTLTVSNMSPEDSSIYLCSVADGLNSPLHFGNGTRLTVT.